This TCR beta chain was identified during a study of low-dose radiotherapy and immunotherapy resistance in tumors. Study-wide background: Cohort 2, a group dosed every two weeks at 1 Gy per fraction, received 13 Gy in total over 26 weeks.

This clonotype was recorded at least ten times. Described time point: after trial treatment. Treatment denoted: LDRT plus nivolumab, ipilimumab, low-dose cyclophosphamide and aspirin (RACIN trial). Along with nivolumab and ipilimumab, donors received aspirin, low-dose cyclophosphamide and low-dose radiotherapy. First-strand cDNA used TRAV- and TRBV-specific primers, covering alpha and beta chains. TCR amplification used 15 to 20 PCR cycles, a constant-region primer and a V-primer adapter. The isolated mRNA underwent amplification through in vitro transcription. TCRdb reprocessed the reads with MiXCR, giving one entry per CDR3 protein. The repertoire includes 39,000 or so distinct CDR3 sequences, under 25% of them detected once, and roughly 9.4% sits in the top ten. The V gene end was trimmed by 6 bases and the J gene end by 0 bases; junction bases not matched to a gene: 5. The CDR3 has 15 residues. The V gene's germline CDR1 is MDHEN and CDR2 SYDVKM.

This specimen was PBMCs, taken after low-dose radiotherapy plus immunotherapy. The genes are TRBV28 and TRBJ2-7; TRBD1 aligns across 10 bases. This TCR came from a female donor with ovarian cancer. The CDR3 DNA follows: TGTGCCAGCAGACGACAGGGGGCCGGCTCCTACGAGCAGTACTTC. The encoded protein is CASRRQGAGSYEQYF. Drawing the rest from reference TRBV28 and TRBJ2-7, the complete variable domain is DVKVTQSSRYLVKRTGEKVFLECVQDMDHENMFWYRQDPGLGLRLIYFSYDVKMKEKGDIPEGYSVSREKKERFSLILESASTNQTSMYLCASRRQGAGSYEQYFGPGTRLTVT.